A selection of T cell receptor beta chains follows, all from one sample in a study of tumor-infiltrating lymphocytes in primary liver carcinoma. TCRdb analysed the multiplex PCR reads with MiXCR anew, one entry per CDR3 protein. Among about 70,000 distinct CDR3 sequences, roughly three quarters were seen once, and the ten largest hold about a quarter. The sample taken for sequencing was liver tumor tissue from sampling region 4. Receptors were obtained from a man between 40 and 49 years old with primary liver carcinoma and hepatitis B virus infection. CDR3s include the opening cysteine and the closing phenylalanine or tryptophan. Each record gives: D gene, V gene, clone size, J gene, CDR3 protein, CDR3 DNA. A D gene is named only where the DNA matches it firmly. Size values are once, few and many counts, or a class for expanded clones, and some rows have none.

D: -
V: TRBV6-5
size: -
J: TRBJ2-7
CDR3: CASSYAVTGYEQYF
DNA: TGTGCCAGCAGTTATGCGGTCACTGGATACGAGCAGTACTTC

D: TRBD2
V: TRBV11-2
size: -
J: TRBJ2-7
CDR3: CASSVRLLGASGFEQYF
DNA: TGTGCCAGCAGCGTCAGGCTCCTCGGGGCTAGCGGGTTTGAGCAGTACTTC

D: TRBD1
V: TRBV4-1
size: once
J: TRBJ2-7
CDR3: CASSQERDRRYKQHF
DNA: TGCGCCAGCAGCCAAGAACGGGACAGGCGCTACAAGCAGCACTTC

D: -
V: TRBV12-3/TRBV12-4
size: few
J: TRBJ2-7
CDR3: CANSRGQLSYEQYF
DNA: TGTGCCAACAGCCGGGGACAACTCTCCTACGAGCAGTACTTC

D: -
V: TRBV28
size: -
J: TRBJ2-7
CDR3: CASSFAGKYEQYF
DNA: TGTGCCAGCAGTTTTGCGGGGAAATACGAGCAATACTTC

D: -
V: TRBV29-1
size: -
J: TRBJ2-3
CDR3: CSVVGTGTDTQCF
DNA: -

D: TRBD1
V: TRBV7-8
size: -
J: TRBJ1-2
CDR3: CVGNWRTGNHYGYTF
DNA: TGTGTCGGCAACTGGCGGACAGGGAACCACTATGGCTACACCTTC

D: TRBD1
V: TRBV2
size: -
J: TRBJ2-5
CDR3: CASDRVGETQYF
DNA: TGTGCCAGTGACAGGGTCGGCGAGACCCAGTACTTC

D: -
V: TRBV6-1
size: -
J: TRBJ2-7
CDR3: CGGRETVYEQYF
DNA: TGTGGCGGCAGGGAGACCGTCTACGAGCAGTACTTC

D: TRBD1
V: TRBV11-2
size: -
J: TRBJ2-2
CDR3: CASSSGQGDTGELFF
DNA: TGTGCTAGCAGCTCAGGGCAGGGGGACACCGGGGAGCTGTTTTTT

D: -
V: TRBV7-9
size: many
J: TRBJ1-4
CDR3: CASSLVRHVDEKLFF
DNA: TGTGCCAGCAGCTTAGTCCGGCACGTGGATGAAAAACTGTTTTTT

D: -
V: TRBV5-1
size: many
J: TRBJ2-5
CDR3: CASSLNLALETQYF
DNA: TGCGCCAGCAGCTTGAATCTGGCCTTAGAGACCCAGTACTTC

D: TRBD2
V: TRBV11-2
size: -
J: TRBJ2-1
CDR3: CASGLGSSGPGGTQFF
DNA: TGTGCCAGCGGCTTAGGGAGTAGCGGCCCGGGGGGGACCCAGTTCTTC

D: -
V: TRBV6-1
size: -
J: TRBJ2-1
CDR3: CTSSEVQGSTGEQFF
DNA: TGCACCAGCAGTGAAGTGCAGGGTTCTACAGGTGAGCAGTTCTTC

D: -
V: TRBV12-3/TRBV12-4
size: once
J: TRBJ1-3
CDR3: CASSFLRPFGNTIYF
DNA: TGTGCCAGTAGTTTCCTCCGTCCATTTGGAAACACCATATATTTT

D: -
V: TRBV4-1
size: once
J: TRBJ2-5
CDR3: CASSHTTRGEVESQYF
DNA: TGCGCTAGCAGCCACACGACACGTGGGGAAGTAGAGAGCCAGTACTTC

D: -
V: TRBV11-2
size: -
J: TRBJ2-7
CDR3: CTNSLSDTVYEQYF
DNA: TGTACCAACAGCTTAAGTGACACTGTCTACGAGCAGTACTTC

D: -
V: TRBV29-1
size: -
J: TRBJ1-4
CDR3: CNVEKDSNEKLFF
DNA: TGCAACGTCGAGAAGGACAGTAATGAAAAGCTGTTTTTT

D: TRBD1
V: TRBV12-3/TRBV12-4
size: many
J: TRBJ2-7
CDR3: CASSTGQGTHEQYF
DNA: TGTGCCAGCAGCACGGGACAGGGAACCCACGAGCAGTACTTC

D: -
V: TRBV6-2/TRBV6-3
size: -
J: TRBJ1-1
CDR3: CATSDDPEIGVTEAFF
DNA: TGTGCCACCAGTGACGACCCCGAGATCGGAGTCACTGAAGCTTTCTTT

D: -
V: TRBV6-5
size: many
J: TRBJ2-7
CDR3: CASRTGAEQYF
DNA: TGTGCCAGCAGAACAGGTGCCGAGCAGTACTTC

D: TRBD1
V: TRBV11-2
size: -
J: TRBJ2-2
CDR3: CASSFDRDRVGTGEPFF
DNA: TGTGCCAGCAGCTTTGATCGGGACAGGGTTGGCACCGGGGAGCCCTTTTTT

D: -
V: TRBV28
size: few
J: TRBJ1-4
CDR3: CASSWTGAREKLFF
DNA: TGTGCCAGCAGTTGGACGGGGGCGCGCGAAAAACTGTTTTTT

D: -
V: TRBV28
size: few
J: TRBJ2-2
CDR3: CASSLNFPGELFF
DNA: TGTGCCAGCAGTTTAAATTTCCCCGGGGAGCTGTTTTTT

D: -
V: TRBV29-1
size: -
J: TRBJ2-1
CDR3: CCVALAVCYEQFF
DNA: TGCTGCGTTGCTCTCGCGGTTTGTTATGAGCAGTTCTTC

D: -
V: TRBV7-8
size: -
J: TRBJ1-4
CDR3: CVSSPGATNEKLFF
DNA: TGTGTCAGCAGTCCAGGGGCAACTAATGAAAAACTGTTTTTT

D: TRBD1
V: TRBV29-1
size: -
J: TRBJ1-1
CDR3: CSVQDREATDAFF
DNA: TGCAGCGTTCAGGACAGGGAAGCCACCGACGCTTTCTTT

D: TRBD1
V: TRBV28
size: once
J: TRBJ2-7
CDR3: CASGTNRDRAYEQYF
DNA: TGTGCCAGCGGTACTAACCGGGACAGGGCCTACGAGCAGTACTTC

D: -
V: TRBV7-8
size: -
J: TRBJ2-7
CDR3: CASSLEDSAWYF
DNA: TGTGCCAGCAGCTTAGAGGACAGTGCTTGGTACTTC

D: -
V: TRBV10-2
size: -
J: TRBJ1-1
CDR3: CASRDNCNTEAFF
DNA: TGTGCCAGCAGGGACAATTGTAACACTGAAGCTTTCTTT

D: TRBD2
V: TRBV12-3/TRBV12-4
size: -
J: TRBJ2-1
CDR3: CASNSRLAGVYEQFF
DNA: TGTGCCAGCAATTCGCGACTAGCGGGGGTTTACGAGCAGTTCTTC

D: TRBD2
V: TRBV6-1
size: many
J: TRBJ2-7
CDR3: CASVLVAGWVDGQYF
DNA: TGTGCCAGCGTCCTAGTAGCGGGCTGGGTCGACGGGCAGTACTTC

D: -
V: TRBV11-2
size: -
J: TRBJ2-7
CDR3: CASGSLAGSPYEQYF
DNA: TGTGCCAGCGGTTCCTTGGCAGGATCACCATACGAGCAGTACTTC

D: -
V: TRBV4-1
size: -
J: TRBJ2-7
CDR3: CANSQDFIGGSYEQYF
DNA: TGCGCCAACAGCCAAGATTTTATCGGAGGCTCCTACGAGCAGTACTTC